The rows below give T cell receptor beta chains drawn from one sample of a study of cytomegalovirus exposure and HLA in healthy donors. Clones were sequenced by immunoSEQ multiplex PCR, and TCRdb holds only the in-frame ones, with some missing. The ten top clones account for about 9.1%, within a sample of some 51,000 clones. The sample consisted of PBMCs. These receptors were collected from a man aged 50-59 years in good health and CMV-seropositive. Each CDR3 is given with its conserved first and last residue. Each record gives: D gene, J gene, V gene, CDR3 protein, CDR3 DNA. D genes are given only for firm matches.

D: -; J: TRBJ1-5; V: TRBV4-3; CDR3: CASSQDLRGIGNQPQHF; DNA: TGCGCCAGCAGCCAGGATCTCAGAGGTATAGGCAATCAGCCCCAGCATTTT
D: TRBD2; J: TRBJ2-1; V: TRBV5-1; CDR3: CASSSSGSINEQFF; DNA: TGCGCCAGCAGCTCTAGCGGGAGTATAAATGAGCAGTTCTTC
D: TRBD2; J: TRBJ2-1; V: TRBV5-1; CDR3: CASTQTSGRYNEQFF; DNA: TGCGCCAGCACCCAGACTAGCGGGAGATACAATGAGCAGTTCTTC
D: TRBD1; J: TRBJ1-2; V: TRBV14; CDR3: CASSNGQGVYGYTF; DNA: TGTGCCAGCAGCAACGGACAGGGAGTCTATGGCTACACCTTC
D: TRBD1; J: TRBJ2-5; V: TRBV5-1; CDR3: CASSSGTVLYQETQYF; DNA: TGCGCCAGCAGCTCGGGGACAGTCCTGTACCAAGAGACCCAGTACTTC
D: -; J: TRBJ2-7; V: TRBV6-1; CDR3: CASTHEVHEQYF; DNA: TGTGCCAGCACCCATGAGGTCCACGAGCAGTACTTC
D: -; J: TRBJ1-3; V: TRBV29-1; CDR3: CSARTQAAGNTIYF; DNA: TGCAGCGCCCGTACTCAGGCCGCTGGAAACACCATATATTTT
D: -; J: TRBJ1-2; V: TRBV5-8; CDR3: CASSRSTSHNYGYTF; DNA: TGTGCCAGCAGCCGATCGACAAGTCATAACTATGGCTACACCTTC
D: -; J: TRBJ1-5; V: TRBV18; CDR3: CASSPQHLSSNQPQHF; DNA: TGTGCCAGCTCACCACAACACCTCTCTAGCAATCAGCCCCAGCATTTT
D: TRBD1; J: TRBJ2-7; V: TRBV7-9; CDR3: CASSLEGQGAYEQYF; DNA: TGTGCCAGCAGCTTAGAAGGACAGGGGGCCTACGAGCAGTACTTC
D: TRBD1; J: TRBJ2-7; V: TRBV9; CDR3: CASSVLGQGHEQYF; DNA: TGTGCCAGCAGCGTATTGGGACAGGGCCACGAGCAGTACTTC
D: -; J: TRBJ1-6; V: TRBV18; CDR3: CASSPENNSPLHF; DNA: TGTGCCAGCTCACCAGAAAATAATTCACCCCTACACTTT
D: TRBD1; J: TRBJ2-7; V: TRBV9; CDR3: CASSAGTGLGYEQYF; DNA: TGTGCCAGCAGCGCCGGGACAGGGTTAGGCTACGAGCAGTACTTC
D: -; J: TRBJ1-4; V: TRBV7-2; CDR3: CASSLAGSYRDPSTNEKLFF; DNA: TGTGCCAGCAGCTTAGCGGGGTCTTACAGGGACCCTTCAACTAATGAAAAACTGTTTTTT
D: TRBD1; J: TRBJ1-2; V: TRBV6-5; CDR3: CASRSGTGGVRGYTF; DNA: TGTGCCAGCAGATCCGGGACAGGGGGTGTGAGGGGCTACACCTTC
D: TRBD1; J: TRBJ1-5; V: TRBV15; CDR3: CATSRGSAGTGSWQPQHF; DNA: TGTGCCACCAGCAGAGGCTCCGCCGGGACAGGGTCGTGGCAGCCCCAGCATTTT
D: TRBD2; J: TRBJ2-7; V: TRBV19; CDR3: CASAEVSGGAEQYF; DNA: TGTGCCAGTGCCGAGGTTAGCGGGGGGGCCGAGCAGTACTTC
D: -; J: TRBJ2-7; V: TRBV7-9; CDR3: CASSQDLGQYF; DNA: TGTGCCAGCAGCCAAGATCTCGGGCAGTACTTC
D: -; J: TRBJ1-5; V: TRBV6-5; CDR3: CASSATGGNQPQHF; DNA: TGTGCCAGCAGTGCCACCGGGGGGAATCAGCCCCAGCATTTT
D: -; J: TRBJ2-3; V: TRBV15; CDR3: CATSRDGAGGGTDTQYF; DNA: TGTGCCACCAGCAGAGATGGGGCAGGCGGGGGCACAGATACGCAGTATTTT
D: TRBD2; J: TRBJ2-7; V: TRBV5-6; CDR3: CASSFGTSGYEQYF; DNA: TGTGCCAGCAGCTTCGGGACTAGCGGCTACGAGCAGTACTTC
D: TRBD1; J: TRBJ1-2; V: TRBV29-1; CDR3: CSLRRDSSGGYTF; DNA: TGCAGCCTTCGCCGGGACAGCTCGGGGGGCTACACCTTC
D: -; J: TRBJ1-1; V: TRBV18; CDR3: CASSASVSLNTEAFF; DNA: TGTGCCAGCTCGGCTTCTGTATCTCTGAACACTGAAGCTTTCTTT
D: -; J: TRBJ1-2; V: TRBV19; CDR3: CASRGTPTNYGYTF; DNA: TGTGCCAGTAGGGGGACACCCACTAACTATGGCTACACCTTC
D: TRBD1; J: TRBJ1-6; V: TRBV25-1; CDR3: CASTGLGTGDSPLHF; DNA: TGTGCCAGCACCGGACTAGGGACAGGGGATTCACCCCTCCACTTT
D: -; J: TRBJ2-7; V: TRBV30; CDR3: CAWSVITGGVYEQYF; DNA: TGTGCCTGGAGTGTTATTACAGGAGGGGTCTACGAGCAGTACTTC
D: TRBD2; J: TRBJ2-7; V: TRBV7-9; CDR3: CASSLDGTSNEQYF; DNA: TGTGCCAGCAGCTTAGATGGGACTAGCAACGAGCAGTACTTC
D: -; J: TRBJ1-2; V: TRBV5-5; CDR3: CASSLELQNYGYTF; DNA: TGTGCCAGCAGCTTGGAGTTGCAGAACTATGGCTACACCTTC
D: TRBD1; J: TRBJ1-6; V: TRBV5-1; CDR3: CASSSDRTNSPLHF; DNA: TGCGCCAGCAGCTCGGACAGGACCAATTCACCCCTACACTTT
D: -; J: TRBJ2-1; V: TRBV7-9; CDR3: CASSILGVNEQFF; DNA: TGTGCCAGCAGCATCCTGGGCGTGAATGAGCAGTTCTTC
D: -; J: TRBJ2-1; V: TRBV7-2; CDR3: CASALYSSNEQFF; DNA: TGTGCCAGCGCCCTGTACAGCTCCAATGAGCAGTTCTTC
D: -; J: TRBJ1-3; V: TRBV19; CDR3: CASSRNQGTGNTIYF; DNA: TGTGCCAGTAGTAGGAATCAGGGGACTGGAAACACCATATATTTT
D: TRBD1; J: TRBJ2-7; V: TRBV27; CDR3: CASSSPRDRGYEQYF; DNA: TGTGCCAGCAGTTCACCCCGGGACAGGGGGTACGAGCAGTACTTC
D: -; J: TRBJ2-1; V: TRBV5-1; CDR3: CASSLQGSGEQFF; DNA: TGCGCCAGCAGCTTGCAGGGGTCGGGCGAGCAGTTCTTC
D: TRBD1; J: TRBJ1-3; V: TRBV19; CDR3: CASSTGQGAHSGNTIYF; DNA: TGTGCCAGTAGTACGGGACAGGGGGCACACTCTGGAAACACCATATATTTT
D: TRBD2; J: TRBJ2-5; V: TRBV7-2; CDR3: CASSLKGRELAGETQYF; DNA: TGTGCCAGCAGCTTAAAAGGGCGAGAACTAGCGGGAGAGACCCAGTACTTC
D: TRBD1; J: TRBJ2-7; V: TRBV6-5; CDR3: CASSPTGAPYEQYF; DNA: TGTGCCAGCAGTCCGACAGGGGCCCCATACGAGCAGTACTTC
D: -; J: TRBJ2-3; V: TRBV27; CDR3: CASSSGSDTQYF; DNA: TGTGCCAGCAGTTCAGGGTCAGATACGCAGTATTTT
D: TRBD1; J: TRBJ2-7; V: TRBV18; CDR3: CASSLGDRGKNEQYF; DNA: TGTGCCAGCTCACTCGGGGACAGGGGCAAGAACGAGCAGTACTTC
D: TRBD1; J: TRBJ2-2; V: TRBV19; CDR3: CASRTLGQGVVGELFF; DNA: TGTGCCAGTAGGACACTGGGACAGGGGGTGGTCGGGGAGCTGTTTTTT
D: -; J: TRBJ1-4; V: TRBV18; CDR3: CASSPSRGGGREKLFF; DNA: TGTGCCAGCTCACCAAGCCGTGGCGGGGGCAGGGAAAAACTGTTTTTT
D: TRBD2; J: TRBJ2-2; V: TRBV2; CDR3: CASSEPGGLAGGLGGELFF; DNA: TGTGCCAGCAGTGAACCCGGAGGACTAGCGGGGGGGCTGGGCGGGGAGCTGTTTTTT
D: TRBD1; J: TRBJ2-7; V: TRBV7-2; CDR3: CASSPWDSAYEQYF; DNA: TGTGCCAGCAGCCCCTGGGACAGTGCCTACGAGCAGTACTTC
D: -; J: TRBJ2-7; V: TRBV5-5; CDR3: CASSSLGLSYEQYF; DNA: TGTGCCAGCAGCTCATTGGGACTGTCATACGAGCAGTACTTC
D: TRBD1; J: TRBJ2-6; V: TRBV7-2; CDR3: CASSLAGTGAGANVLTF; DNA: TGTGCCAGCAGCTTAGCCGGGACAGGGGCTGGGGCCAACGTCCTGACTTTC